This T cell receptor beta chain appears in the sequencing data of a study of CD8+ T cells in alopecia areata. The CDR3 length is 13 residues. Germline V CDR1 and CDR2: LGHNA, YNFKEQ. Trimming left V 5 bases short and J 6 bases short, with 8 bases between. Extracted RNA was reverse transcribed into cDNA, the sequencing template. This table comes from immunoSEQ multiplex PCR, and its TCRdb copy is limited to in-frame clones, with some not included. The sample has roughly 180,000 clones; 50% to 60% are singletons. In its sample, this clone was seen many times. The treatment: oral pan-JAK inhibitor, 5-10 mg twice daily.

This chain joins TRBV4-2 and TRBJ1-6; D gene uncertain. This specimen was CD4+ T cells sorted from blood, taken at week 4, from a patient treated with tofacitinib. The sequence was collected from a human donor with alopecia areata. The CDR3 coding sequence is TGTGCCAGCAGCTTAGCGGGTAATTCACCCCTCCACTTT. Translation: CASSLAGNSPLHF.